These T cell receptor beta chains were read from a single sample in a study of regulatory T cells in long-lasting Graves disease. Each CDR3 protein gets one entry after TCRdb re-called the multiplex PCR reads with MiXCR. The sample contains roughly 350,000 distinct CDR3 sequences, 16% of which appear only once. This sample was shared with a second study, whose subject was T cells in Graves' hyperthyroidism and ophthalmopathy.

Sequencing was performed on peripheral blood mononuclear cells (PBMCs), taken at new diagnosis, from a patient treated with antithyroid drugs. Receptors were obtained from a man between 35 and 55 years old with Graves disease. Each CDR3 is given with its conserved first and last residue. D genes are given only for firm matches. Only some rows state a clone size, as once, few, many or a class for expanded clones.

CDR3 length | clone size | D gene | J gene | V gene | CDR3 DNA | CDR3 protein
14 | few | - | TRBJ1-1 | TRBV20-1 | TGCAGTGCTAGAGATTGGGGGGCAGGAACTGAAGCTTTCTTT | CSARDWGAGTEAFF
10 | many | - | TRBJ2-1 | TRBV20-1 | TGCAGTGCTAGAGCGGATGAGCAGTTCTTC | CSARADEQFF
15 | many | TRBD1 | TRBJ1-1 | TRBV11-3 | TGTGCCAGCAGCCCAAGGACAGGGATGAACACTGAAGCTTTCTTT | CASSPRTGMNTEAFF
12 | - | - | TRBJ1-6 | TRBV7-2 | TGTGCCAGGGAATCCCCTAATTCACCCCTCCACTTT | CARESPNSPLHF
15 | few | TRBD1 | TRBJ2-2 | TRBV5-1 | TGCGCCAGCAGCTTCCGGGACAGAAGAGACGGGGAGCTGTTTTTT | CASSFRDRRDGELFF
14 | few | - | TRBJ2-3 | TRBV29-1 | TGCAGCGTTGAGGGGCCGGCGGGTGCGTATACGCAGTATTTT | CSVEGPAGAYTQYF
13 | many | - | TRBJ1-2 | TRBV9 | TGTGCCAGCAGCGTAGAGCAGAACTATGGCTACACCTTC | CASSVEQNYGYTF
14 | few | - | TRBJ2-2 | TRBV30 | TGTGCCTGGTCCAGGGCACCTATTACCGGGGAGCTGTTTTTT | CAWSRAPITGELFF
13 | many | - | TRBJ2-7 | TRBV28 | TGTGCCAGCACCCAGCTGCAGGCCTACGAGCAGTACTTC | CASTQLQAYEQYF
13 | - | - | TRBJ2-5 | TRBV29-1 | TGCAGCGTTGAGGCAGCAACGGAAGAGACCCAGTACTTC | CSVEAATEETQYF
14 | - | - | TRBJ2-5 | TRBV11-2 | TGTGCCAGCAGCATGATGGCGGGACGGGAGACCCAGTACTTC | CASSMMAGRETQYF
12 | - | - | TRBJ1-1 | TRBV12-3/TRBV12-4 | TGTGCCAGCAGTCGTGACTCCCTTGAAGCTTTCTTT | CASSRDSLEAFF
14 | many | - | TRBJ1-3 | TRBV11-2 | TGTGCCAGCAGCGTCGGAGGGGCTGGAAACACCATATATTTT | CASSVGGAGNTIYF
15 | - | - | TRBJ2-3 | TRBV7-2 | TGTGCCAGCAGCTTAGCATTAGCCCGCACAGATACGCAGTATTTT | CASSLALARTDTQYF
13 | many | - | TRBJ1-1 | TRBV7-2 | TGTGCCAGCAGCTTAGATATGAACACTGAAGCTTTCTTT | CASSLDMNTEAFF
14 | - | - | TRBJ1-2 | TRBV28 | TGTGCCAGCAGTCCATCAGGGGTGAACTATGGCTACACCTTC | CASSPSGVNYGYTF
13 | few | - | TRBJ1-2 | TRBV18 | TGTGCCAGCTCACCCACAGAGAACTATGGCTACACCTTC | CASSPTENYGYTF
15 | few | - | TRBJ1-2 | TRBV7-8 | TGTGCCAGCAGCTTAGAAGTCCGAGGAGGCTATGGCTACACCTTC | CASSLEVRGGYGYTF
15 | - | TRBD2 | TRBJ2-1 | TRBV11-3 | TGTGCCAGCAGCCAATCTAGCGGGGGGGTATATGAGCAGTTCTTC | CASSQSSGGVYEQFF
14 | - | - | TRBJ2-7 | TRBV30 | TGTGCCTGGAGTGTAGCGGGTGGATGGGTCGAGCAGTACTTC | CAWSVAGGWVEQYF
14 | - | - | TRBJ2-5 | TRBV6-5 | TGTGCCAGCAGTTACTTGCCTGCCCAAGAGACCCAGTACTTC | CASSYLPAQETQYF
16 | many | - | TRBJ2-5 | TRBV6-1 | TGTGCCAGCAGTGATAGGCCCCGGGCGAGCGGAGAGACCCAGTACTTC | CASSDRPRASGETQYF
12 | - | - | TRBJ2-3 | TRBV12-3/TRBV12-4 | TGTGCCAGCATGGGTGATGGAGATACGCAGTATTTT | CASMGDGDTQYF
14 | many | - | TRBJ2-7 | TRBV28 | TGTGCCAGCAGCCGTCCCGGGACGAGAGACGAGCAGTACTTC | CASSRPGTRDEQYF
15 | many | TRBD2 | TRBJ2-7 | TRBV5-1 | TGCGCCAGCAGCTGGACTAGCGGGGGGGCCGGTGAGCAGTACTTC | CASSWTSGGAGEQYF
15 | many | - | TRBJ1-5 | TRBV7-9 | TGTGCCAGCAGCTTGAATCTGGCAGGCAATCAGCCCCAGCATTTT | CASSLNLAGNQPQHF
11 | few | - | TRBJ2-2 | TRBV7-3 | TGTGCCAGCAGCTCGGGTGGGGAGCTGTTTTTT | CASSSGGELFF
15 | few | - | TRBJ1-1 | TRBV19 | TGTGCCAGTAGTACCCGAGGAAGAATGAACACTGAAGCTTTCTTT | CASSTRGRMNTEAFF
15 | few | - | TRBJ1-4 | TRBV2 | TGTGCCAGCAGGAGAGGACGGGGAGGGAATGAAAAACTGTTTTTT | CASRRGRGGNEKLFF
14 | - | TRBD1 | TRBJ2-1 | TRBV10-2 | TGCGCCAGCAGCGGGACGACAGGGAGTAATGAGCAGTTCTTC | CASSGTTGSNEQFF
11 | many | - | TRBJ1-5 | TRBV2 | TGTGCCAGCAGTGGGCAGGAGGGTAGGCATTTT | CASSGQEGRHF
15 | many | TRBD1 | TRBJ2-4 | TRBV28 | TGTGCCAGCAGTGCCTCCGGGACAGGGGGGCACATTCAGTACTTC | CASSASGTGGHIQYF
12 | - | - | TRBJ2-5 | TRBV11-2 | TGTGCCAGCACCACACTAGCCGAGACCCAGTACTTC | CASTTLAETQYF
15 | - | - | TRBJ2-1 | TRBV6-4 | TGTGCCAGCAGTGGAGGGGACGTGGCCTACAATGAGCAGTTCTTC | CASSGGDVAYNEQFF
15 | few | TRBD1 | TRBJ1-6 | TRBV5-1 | TGCGCCAGCAGCTTGCAGGGACAGGATAATTCACCCCTCCACTTT | CASSLQGQDNSPLHF
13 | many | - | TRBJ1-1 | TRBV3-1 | TGTGCCAGCAGCCAACGTACCGGGACAGAAGCTTTCTTT | CASSQRTGTEAFF
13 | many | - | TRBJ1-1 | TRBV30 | TGTGCCTGGAGTGTTTTGGAGTCCACTGAAGCTTTCTTT | CAWSVLESTEAFF
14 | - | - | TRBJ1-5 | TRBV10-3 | TGTGCCATCAGTGAGTCGACCAGGCCCGGGCCCCAGCATTTT | CAISESTRPGPQHF
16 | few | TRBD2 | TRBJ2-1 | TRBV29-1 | TGCAGCGTTGTGGGGGGACTAGCGGGGGCAAACAATGAGCAGTTCTTC | CSVVGGLAGANNEQFF
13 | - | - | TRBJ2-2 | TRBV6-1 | TGTGCCAGCCGGTCAGGGTCGGCCGGGGAGCTGTTTTTT | CASRSGSAGELFF
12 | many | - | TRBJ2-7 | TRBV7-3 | TGTGCCAGCAGCAATTTTGGGCTGGAGCAGTACTTC | CASSNFGLEQYF
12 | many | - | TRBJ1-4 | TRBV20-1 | TGCAGTGCTACGGGGGTTAATGAAAAACTGTTTTTT | CSATGVNEKLFF
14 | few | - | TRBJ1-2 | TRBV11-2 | TGTGCCAGCAGCTCATCCCGGTACAACTATGGCTACACCTTC | CASSSSRYNYGYTF
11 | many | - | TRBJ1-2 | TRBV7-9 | TGTGCCAGCAGCTTATCAAGCGGCTACACCTTC | CASSLSSGYTF
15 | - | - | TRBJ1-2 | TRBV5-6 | TGTGCCAGCAGCTTGATGACCGGGTCCCCCTATGGCTACACCTTC | CASSLMTGSPYGYTF
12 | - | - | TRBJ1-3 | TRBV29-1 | TGCAGCGTTCGTGGACAGTCCCGCACCATATATTTT | CSVRGQSRTIYF
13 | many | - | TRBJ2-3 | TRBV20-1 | TGCAGTGTTGTGGATCCTAGCACAGATACGCAGTATTTT | CSVVDPSTDTQYF
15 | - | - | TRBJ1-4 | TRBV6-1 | TGTGCCAGCAGAAGGGTGCTAGGGCCCTATGAAAAACTGTTTTTT | CASRRVLGPYEKLFF
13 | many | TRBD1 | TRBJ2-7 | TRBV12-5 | TGTGCTAGTGGTCAAGGGACAGGCTACGAGCAGTACTTC | CASGQGTGYEQYF
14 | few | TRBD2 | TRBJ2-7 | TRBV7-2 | TGTGCCAGCAGCGGGGGGGTAGGGCCCTACGAGCAGTACTTC | CASSGGVGPYEQYF
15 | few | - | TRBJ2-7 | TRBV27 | TGTGCCAGCAGTTCCTACCAGCCCGGGCCGTACGAGCAGTACTTC | CASSSYQPGPYEQYF
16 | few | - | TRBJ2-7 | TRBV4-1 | TGCGCCAGCAGCCAGTACCTTAGGGCAGGGAGTTACGAGCAGTACTTC | CASSQYLRAGSYEQYF
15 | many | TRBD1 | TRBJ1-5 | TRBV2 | TGTGCCACGCGACAGGGGGAGGGGGTCAATCAGCCCCAGCATTTT | CATRQGEGVNQPQHF
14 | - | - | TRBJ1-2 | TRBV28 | TGTGCCAGCACCTCCCCCGGGACCGCCTATGGCTACACCTTC | CASTSPGTAYGYTF